The 19 T cell receptor beta chains reported below all come from one sample, sequenced in a study of Ad26.COV2.S vaccination and SARS-CoV-2 variants (dated by TCRdb to about 2021). Library preparation employed the immunoSEQ multiplex PCR assay. TCRdb mirrors the immuneACCESS table, restricted to in-frame sequences. Some clones are absent from its copies; in checked studies, under half trace to an unresolved V gene, and the reason for the others is unknown. In all, the sample holds 440,000 or so clones, and around 89% of those were seen once. The top ten clonotypes cover 1.5% to 2% of the sample. This sample's treatment or condition label indicates: over 15 received Ad26.COV2.S at low or high dose, single or two shots; about 5 received placebo; per-sample allocation not given. For vaccine and placebo recipients, repertoires were sequenced using samples collected on day 63 after the first injection.

Here the sequenced sample was peripheral blood, taken in a trial of Ad26.COV2.S vaccine versus placebo. These receptors were collected from a person between 18 and 65 years old who received the Ad26.COV2.S COVID-19 vaccine or a placebo.

A note on this clone: This specimen includes other DNA sequences encoding the same CDR3. The V gene is TRBV29-1, the J gene TRBJ1-2; 7 bases align to TRBD1. The CDR3 is made up of 11 amino acids. In germline, CDR1 is SQVTM, CDR2 ANQGSEA. V shed 3 bases and J 5 bases; nucleotides not matched to a gene: 0. The CDR3 is CSVDRGYGYTF. For the CDR3, the DNA is TGCAGCGTTGACAGGGGGTATGGCTACACCTTC.

V is TRBV19 and J is TRBJ1-5; D is unclear. CDR3 size: 16 residues. Germline-derived CDR1 and CDR2 are LNHDA and SQIVND (reference sequence). V shed 3 bases and J shed 1 base, with 13 bases lying between them. The CDR3 nucleotides read TGTGCCAGTAGTATTTTGGGGTGGAAGAGCAATCAGCCCCAGCATTTT. This codes for CASSILGWKSNQPQHF.

The chain carries TRBV7-2 and TRBJ2-3; D may be TRBD1 (5 bases). V dropped 5 bases and J dropped 1 base, with 16 bases sitting between them. Germline-derived CDR1 and CDR2 are SGHTA and FQGNSA. The CDR3 extends over 16 amino acids. CDR3 bases: TGTGCCAGCAGCCTAGGGGTGGGGCAGGGCACAGATACGCAGTATTTT. This sequence encodes CASSLGVGQGTDTQYF.

The gene calls are TRBV6-2 or TRBV6-3 and TRBJ2-5; maybe TRBD1 (6 bases). This CDR3 is 14 amino acids long. Trimming took 3 bases from V and 2 from J, leaving 10 bases between them. CDR1 and CDR2 from the germline V gene are MNHEY and SVGEGT. CDR3 sequence: CASSYRDIQETQYF. The CDR3 nucleotides are TGTGCCAGCAGTTATAGGGACATACAAGAGACCCAGTACTTC.

V is TRBV4-2 and J is TRBJ1-5, with D possibly being TRBD1 (5 bases). The CDR3 extends over 13 amino acids. V lost 6 bases and J 4 bases, leaving 10 bases between the germline ends. Germline CDR1 and CDR2: LGHNA and YNFKEQ. CDR3 nucleotide sequence: TGTGCCAGCAGGCAGGGCGGGAATCAGCCCCAGCATTTT. Translated, it gives CASRQGGNQPQHF.

This chain uses TRBV2 with TRBJ1-5; D unclear. Trimming removed 5 bases at V and 4 bases at J, with 9 bases between. Germline V gene sequence: CDR1 SNHLY, CDR2 FYNNEI. The CDR3 contains 13 residues. In nucleotides, the CDR3 is TGTGCCAGCAGTCTCACAGAGAATCAGCCCCAGCATTTT. It encodes CASSLTENQPQHF.

The chain couples TRBV5-1 to TRBJ1-2; 7 bases match TRBD1. The length of the CDR3 is 14 residues. CDR1 and CDR2 (germline): SGHRS, YFSETQ. V shed 4 bases and J 2 bases; nucleotides not matched to a gene: 5. CDR3 region: CASSQWDSNYGYTF. The CDR3 coding sequence is TGCGCCAGCAGCCAATGGGACAGCAACTATGGCTACACCTTC.

V and J are TRBV29-1 and TRBJ1-1, with 7 bases identical to TRBD1. With 7 bases clipped from V and 1 base from J, the junction kept 9 bases outside the gene matches. CDR1 SQVTM and CDR2 ANQGSEA come from the germline V gene. This CDR3 region has 14 residues. For the CDR3, the DNA is TGCAGCGGACGACAGGGCTGGGAGAACACTGAAGCTTTCTTT. Amino acids: CSGRQGWENTEAFF.

V and J are TRBV5-4 and TRBJ1-1; no firm D call. The germline CDR1 and CDR2 sequences are SGHNT and YYREEE (reference sequence). V lost 2 bases, J lost 3 bases, and 11 bases lay in between. CDR3 size: 14 residues. CDR3 sequence reads: CASSFDLGDTEAFF. The CDR3 bases are TGTGCCAGCAGCTTTGACCTCGGCGACACTGAAGCTTTCTTT.

CDR3 protein: CASSQAQGTGLYEQYF. The CDR3 nucleotides read TGTGCCAGCAGCCAAGCTCAGGGGACAGGTCTCTACGAGCAGTACTTC. The genes are TRBV3-1 (or the pseudogene TRBV3-2) and TRBJ2-7; TRBD1 matches 8 bases. The CDR3 has 16 residues. V shed 1 base, J shed 3 bases, and the junction held 8 bases outside the gene matches. The V gene's germline CDR1 is LGHDT and CDR2 YNNKEL (reference sequence).

A remark on this clone: One end of the junction does not line up with germline, which may come from a read error. The chain combines TRBV7-7 with TRBJ2-6; TRBD1 aligns across 8 bases. The germline V gene has CDR1 SSHAT and CDR2 FNYEAQ (reference sequence). This CDR3 contains 16 residues. This chain's CDR3 is CASSPWTGSGANVLTF. CDR3 nucleotide sequence: TGTGCTAGCAGCCCGTGGACAGGGTCTGGGGCCAACGTCCTGACTTTC. The complete variable domain, with remaining parts taken from reference TRBV7-7 and TRBJ2-6, reads GAGVSQSPRYKVTKRGQDVTLRCDPISSHATLYWYQQALGQGPEFLTYFNYEAQPDKSGLPSDRFSAERPEGSISTLTIQRTEQRDSAMYRCASSPWTGSGANVLTFGAGSRLTVL.

This sequence joins TRBV5-4 and TRBJ2-1; D may match TRBD1 or TRBD2 (5 bases each). The CDR3 is 15 amino acids. Trimming shortened V by 2 bases and J by 6 bases, and 15 bases separated the two germline ends. CDR1 and CDR2 from the germline V gene are SGHNT and YYREEE (reference sequence). DNA for the CDR3: TGTGCCAGCAGCTTACGAGGGGAAATTGGCAATGAGCAGTTCTTC. Its translation: CASSLRGEIGNEQFF.

CDR3 nucleotides: TGTGCCTGGAGTCCGGAGTCCGTGCGGCCCCAGCATTTT. It encodes CAWSPESVRPQHF. V and J are TRBV30 and TRBJ1-5; D is uncertain. The V gene lost 2 bases and the J gene lost 9 bases, with 14 bases spanning the gap. Germline CDR1 GTSNPN, CDR2 SVGIG (reference sequence). CDR3 length equals 13 residues.

The chain combines TRBV7-3 with TRBJ2-1; 7 bases are a match to TRBD1. The CDR3 length is 16 residues. Germline V lookup: CDR1 SGHTA, CDR2 FQGTGA. The junction had 6 bases not matched to a gene; V was cut back by 2 bases and J by 2 bases. CDR3 sequence: CASSLVGTATYNEQFF. CDR3 nucleotides: TGTGCCAGCAGCTTAGTTGGGACAGCTACCTACAATGAGCAGTTCTTC.

The chain has TRBV10-3 and TRBJ2-2, with 10 positions matching TRBD1. V lost 4 bases and J lost 8; bases outside the gene matches: 10. Germline-derived CDR1 and CDR2 are ENHRY and SYGVKD. This CDR3 is built from 16 residues. Here the CDR3 reads CAISASGTGVWGELFF. CDR3 DNA: TGTGCCATCAGTGCATCCGGGACAGGGGTGTGGGGGGAGCTGTTTTTT.

This clone was observed a single time. J is TRBJ2-7 and V is TRBV11-2, with a weak D call TRBD2 (6 bases). This CDR3 has 16 amino acids. Deletions cut 0 bases from V and 0 bases from J, with 12 bases between. Germline CDR1 SGHAT, CDR2 FQNNGV. The CDR3 sequence: CASSLDLGLSSYEQYF. Here the CDR3 DNA reads TGTGCCAGCAGCTTAGATCTGGGACTGAGCTCCTACGAGCAGTACTTC.

V usage is TRBV20-1 and J usage is TRBJ2-1; no definite D call. Germline CDR1 DFQATT, CDR2 SNEGSKA (reference sequence). This CDR3 comprises 13 residues. V was pared by 3 bases and J by 3 bases, with 9 bases between. CDR3 sequence (DNA): TGCAGTGCTAGTTTCCAAGTCTACAATGAGCAGTTCTTC. Its translation: CSASFQVYNEQFF.

This chain uses TRBV18 with TRBJ2-5; TRBD1 might be the D (5 bases). Trimming took off 2 bases at V and 4 bases at J, with 14 bases between the two ends. Germline-derived CDR1 and CDR2 are KGHSH and LQKENI. The CDR3 has 15 residues. CDR3 loop: CASSPSTGSGETQYF. CDR3 nucleotides: TGTGCCAGCTCACCAAGCACAGGATCAGGAGAGACCCAGTACTTC.

This sequence joins TRBV5-8 and TRBJ1-1, with D hard to call. Deletions cut 0 bases from V and 11 bases from J, with 17 bases between. The germline CDR1 and CDR2 sequences are SGHTS and YDEGEE. This CDR3 region has 14 residues. The CDR3 protein is CASSLGFWSMEAFF. In DNA, the CDR3 is TGTGCCAGCAGCTTGGGGTTTTGGTCTATGGAGGCTTTCTTT.